These 5 T cell receptor beta chains originate from one sample sequenced in a study of tumor-infiltrating lymphocytes in localized non-small cell lung cancer. The method was immunoSEQ multiplex PCR; TCRdb's version includes in-frame clones alone and lacks a portion of them. The sample yields 16,000 or so clones, approximately 80% seen once. Source material: lung tumor tissue. The receptors here all came from a human donor with non-small cell lung cancer.

The rearrangement uses TRBV5-1 and TRBJ1-1; D is uncertain. CDR1 SGHRS and CDR2 YFSETQ come from the germline V gene. V was pared by 0 bases and J by 3 bases, with 9 bases between. CDR3 length: 14 residues. CDR3 region: CASSLERVHTEAFF. The CDR3 DNA is TGCGCCAGCAGCTTGGAACGGGTACACACTGAAGCTTTCTTT.

The CDR3 DNA reads as TGCGCCAGCAGCCAAGATCCCGGACAGTACACTGAAGCTTTCTTT. This translates into CASSQDPGQYTEAFF. This chain joins TRBV4-3 and TRBJ1-1; D possibly corresponds to TRBD1 (6 bases). This CDR3 spans 15 amino acids. Per germline, CDR1 LGHNA and CDR2 YSLEER. Trimming pared 0 bases from V and 3 bases from J, leaving 11 bases between.

This clone occurred once. V usage is TRBV4-2 and J usage is TRBJ2-5; 13 nucleotides agree with TRBD2. In germline, CDR1 is LGHNA, CDR2 YNFKEQ. Trimming cost V 4 bases and J 5 bases; bases outside gene matches: 13. The CDR3 runs to 18 residues. CDR3 loop: CASSPRLAGGGWGETQYF. The CDR3 nucleotides are TGTGCCAGCAGCCCAAGACTAGCGGGAGGCGGATGGGGTGAGACCCAGTACTTC.

This rearrangement joins TRBV4-2 to TRBJ2-3, with 8 bases aligning to TRBD1. J gave up 0 bases and V 1 base, and 3 bases lay outside the gene matches. The CDR3 loop spans 16 amino acids. Germline CDR1 LGHNA, CDR2 YNFKEQ. The CDR3 region is CASSQAGTGSTDTQYF. CDR3 nucleotide sequence: TGTGCCAGCAGCCAAGCCGGGACAGGAAGCACAGATACGCAGTATTTT.

This clone ranks as medium-sized. J is TRBJ2-2 and V is TRBV7-2; tentative D call: TRBD2 (5 bases). From germline, CDR1 is SGHTA and CDR2 FQGNSA. The CDR3 consists of 13 residues. V lost 2 bases and J 7 bases, leaving 8 bases between the germline ends. CDR3 in amino acids: CASSLIASGELFF. DNA of the CDR3: TGTGCCAGCAGCTTAATAGCGAGCGGGGAGCTGTTTTTT. Complete variable domain (other parts from reference TRBV7-2 and TRBJ2-2): GAGVSQSPSNKVTEKGKDVELRCDPISGHTALYWYRQSLGQGLEFLIYFQGNSAPDKSGLPSDRFSAERTGGSVSTLTIQRTQQEDSAVYLCASSLIASGELFFGEGSRLTVL.